This entry lists 17 T cell receptor beta chains sequenced from one sample in a study of regulatory T cells in long-lasting Graves disease. TCR beta libraries were built with iRepertoire HTBI primers and Arm-PCR of CDR3 regions. MiXCR was run by TCRdb on the multiplex PCR reads, yielding one entry per CDR3 protein. The sample yields a few hundred thousand distinct CDR3 sequences, approximately 14% seen once. Described time point: newly diagnosed GD, antithyroid drugs for less than 3 months. Following extraction of RNA from PBMCs, that RNA was used to make the TCR library. These data also formed part of another study, on T cells in Graves' hyperthyroidism and ophthalmopathy.

Sample: peripheral blood mononuclear cells (PBMCs), taken at new diagnosis, from a patient treated with antithyroid drugs. These receptor sequences come from a woman in her 50s with Graves disease.

The chain recombines TRBV9 with TRBJ1-1; D might be TRBD1 (6 bases). Germline V CDR1 and CDR2: SGDLS, YYNGEE. Trimming removed 0 bases at V and 4 bases at J, with 10 bases between. The CDR3 spans 14 residues. CDR3 bases: TGTGCCAGCAGCGTAGGGGGGGCGACCACTGAAGCTTTCTTT. Its translation is CASSVGGATTEAFF.

This clonotype was picked up many times. The V call is TRBV28, the J call TRBJ2-7; 11 nucleotides match TRBD2. This CDR3 has 15 amino acids. Germline assignment: CDR1 MDHEN and CDR2 SYDVKM. V trimming: 2 bases; J trimming: 7 bases; junction bases outside the gene matches: 7. The CDR3 coding sequence is TGTGCCAGCAGTTTAATAGCGGGAGGGCCGTGGGAGCAGTACTTC. Its protein is CASSLIAGGPWEQYF.

Ten or more counts support this clonotype. The V gene is TRBV7-8, the J gene TRBJ2-1, with D maybe TRBD2 (5 bases). There are 11 residues in the CDR3. Germline V CDR1 and CDR2: SGHVS, FQNEAQ. Trimming removed 3 bases from V and 8 bases from J, with 5 bases in between. CDR3: CASSLDYEQFF. The CDR3 coding sequence is TGTGCCAGCAGCTTGGACTATGAGCAGTTCTTC.

This clonotype was recorded at least ten times. The rearrangement links TRBV27 to TRBJ2-2; 7 positions agree with TRBD2. V lost 5 bases and J lost 8; bases outside the gene matches: 8. Germline V gives CDR1 MNHEY, CDR2 SMNVEV (reference sequence). CDR3 length: 14 residues. DNA for the CDR3: TGTGCCAGCAGTACAAAAGGGCGGGAGGGGGAGCTGTTTTTT. Translating it yields CASSTKGREGELFF.

The chain recombines TRBV7-3 with TRBJ2-2; a possible D gene is TRBD2 (6 bases). The CDR3 totals 18 residues. V was shortened by 1 base and J by 0 bases, with 15 bases between the two germline ends. Germline V gene data show CDR1 as SGHTA and CDR2 as FQGTGA. CDR3 nucleotide sequence: TGTGCCAGCAGCTTAAGGGTCGATCGCGGGGCGAACACCGGGGAGCTGTTTTTT. Translated, it gives CASSLRVDRGANTGELFF.

This clonotype was found a few times. The V call is TRBV12-3 or TRBV12-4, the J call TRBJ1-2; 10 bases are a match to TRBD1. The CDR3 runs to 14 residues. Trimming at V came to 5 bases and at J to 7 bases, leaving 7 bases not matched to a gene. The CDR3 loop reads CASSQRDRGSGYTF. DNA for the CDR3: TGTGCCAGCAGTCAACGGGACAGGGGAAGTGGCTACACCTTC.

The chain uses TRBV7-3 and TRBJ2-2; TRBD2 aligns across 7 bases. Per germline, CDR1 SGHTA and CDR2 FQGTGA. The V segment lost 5 bases and the J segment 1 base; nucleotides outside the gene matches: 7. The CDR3 is 16 amino acids. The CDR3 region has the DNA TGTGCCAGCAGCGTCACTAGCGATAGGAACACCGGGGAGCTGTTTTTT. Amino acids: CASSVTSDRNTGELFF.

This clonotype showed up just a few times. This rearrangement joins TRBV5-6 to TRBJ1-3; D possibly corresponds to TRBD1 (5 bases). Trimming took off 2 bases at V and 4 bases at J, with 13 bases between the two ends. In germline, CDR1 is SGHDT, CDR2 YYEEEE. The CDR3 has 15 amino acids. The CDR3 DNA sequence: TGTGCCAGCAGCTTTGACAGCTACCCGGGAAACACCATATATTTT. This gives the protein CASSFDSYPGNTIYF. Variable domain in full (rest from reference TRBV5-6 and TRBJ1-3): DAGVTQSPTHLIKTRGQQVTLRCSPKSGHDTVSWYQQALGQGPQFIFQYYEEEERQRGNFPDRFSGHQFPNYSSELNVNALLLGDSALYLCASSFDSYPGNTIYFGEGSWLTVV.

This clonotype was seen a few times. V usage is TRBV18 and J usage is TRBJ2-7; D uncertain. The germline V gene encodes CDR1 KGHSH and CDR2 LQKENI. V was clipped by 5 bases and J by 1 base, with 18 bases between them. The CDR3 runs to 16 residues. The CDR3 spells CASSFRGELGSYEQYF. The CDR3 nucleotides read TGTGCCAGCTCATTCCGAGGAGAGCTAGGATCCTACGAGCAGTACTTC.

The gene calls are TRBV19 and TRBJ1-1; D may be TRBD1 (5 bases). Trimming removed 7 bases from V and 4 bases from J, with 13 bases in between. The CDR3 covers 13 residues. CDR1 and CDR2 (germline): LNHDA, SQIVND (reference sequence). The CDR3 DNA sequence: TGTGCCAGTACCCGGGACGCAGTCACTGAAGCTTTCTTT. Protein: CASTRDAVTEAFF.

This clonotype was seen a handful of times. The rearrangement links TRBV24-1 to TRBJ2-1; the match to TRBD2 covers 7 bases. The CDR3 is 14 amino acids. The V segment lost 3 bases and the J segment 6 bases; nucleotides outside the gene matches: 4. Germline V CDR1 and CDR2: KGHDR, SFDVKD. CDR3 coding DNA: TGTGCCACCAGTGATCAACTAGCGTCCAATGAGCAGTTCTTC. Translation: CATSDQLASNEQFF.

This clonotype was recorded at least ten times. The V and J genes are TRBV5-1 and TRBJ2-7; D uncertain. Between the trimmed V and J ends, which lost 0 bases and 5 bases, there was a span of 9 bases. The CDR3 is made up of 13 amino acids. Germline V gene data show CDR1 as SGHRS and CDR2 as YFSETQ. CDR3: CASSLVFGHEQYF. The CDR3 DNA is TGCGCCAGCAGCTTGGTATTTGGGCACGAGCAGTACTTC.

This clonotype has a count of ten or more. V is TRBV12-3 or TRBV12-4 and J is TRBJ2-2, with 8 bases that match TRBD1. Trimming at V came to 7 bases and at J to 4 bases, leaving 8 bases not matched to a gene. The length of the CDR3 is 15 residues. The DNA of the CDR3 is TGTGCCAGCACCCGAGGACAGGGCGCCACCGGGGAGCTGTTTTTT. It encodes CASTRGQGATGELFF.

At least ten counts were recorded for this clonotype. V usage is TRBV20-1 and J usage is TRBJ2-1; tentatively, D is TRBD2 (6 bases). V was shortened by 4 bases and J by 9 bases, with 10 bases between the two germline ends. Germline V lookup: CDR1 DFQATT, CDR2 SNEGSKA (reference sequence). This CDR3 is 11 amino acids long. The CDR3: CSAKLAAEQFF. DNA for the CDR3: TGCAGTGCTAAACTAGCAGCTGAGCAGTTCTTC.

The V call is TRBV3-1, the J call TRBJ2-7; no definite D call. Looked up from germline, CDR1 is LGHDT and CDR2 is YNNKEL (reference sequence). Trimming pared 4 bases from V and 3 bases from J, leaving 16 bases between. This CDR3 has 15 amino acids. CDR3 DNA: TGTGCCAGCAGCCCCGCAGATACAAGATACTACGAGCAGTACTTC. It translates to CASSPADTRYYEQYF.

Comment on this clonotype: A much larger clone sits a single nucleotide away, making a read error possible. The V call is TRBV11-2, the J call TRBJ2-1; 11 bases fit TRBD1. CDR1 is SGHAT and CDR2 is FQNNGV in the germline V gene. The length of the CDR3 is 17 residues. CDR3: CASSLVGGTGGYNEQLF. The CDR3 coding sequence is TGTGCCAGCAGCTTAGTCGGCGGGACAGGGGGATACAATGAGCAGCTCTTC.

This clonotype came up many times. The rearrangement links TRBV2 to TRBJ2-1, with D perhaps matching TRBD2 (5 bases). Trimming cost V 7 bases and J 7 bases, with 17 bases left between them. In germline, CDR1 is SNHLY, CDR2 FYNNEI. The CDR3 totals 14 residues. This CDR3 is CASKASYSSNEQFF. The CDR3 DNA follows: TGTGCCAGCAAGGCTAGCTATTCCAGTAATGAGCAGTTCTTC.